This T cell receptor beta chain was found in a study of T cell responses to AZD1222 COVID-19 vaccine. Findings and limits, study-wide: Researchers took repertoire samples only after the peak T cell response had come. The study reported that nearly half of spike-specific TCRs target unmutated variant regions.

A remark on this clone: Its antigen is unknown.

The CDR3 spans 17 residues. Germline V gene lookup returns CDR1 SGHTA and CDR2 FQGNSA. V shed 1 base, J shed 0 bases, and the junction held 6 bases outside the gene matches. The assay was immunoSEQ multiplex PCR, and TCRdb's table has in-frame clones only and misses some. The sample holds around 26,000 clones, 80% to 90% seen once. The chain combines TRBV7-2 with TRBJ2-3, with 8 bases matching TRBD2. The clonotype comes from an adult who received the AZD1222 COVID-19 vaccine. Sample: peripheral blood, taken 28 days after the second AZD1222 dose. CDR3 in amino acids: CASSLVSSGVSTDTQYF. Written as DNA, the CDR3 is TGTGCCAGCAGCTTAGTGAGTAGCGGGGTTAGCACAGATACGCAGTATTTT.